This T cell receptor beta chain was identified during a study of blood T cell repertoires in COVID-19. Generated by immunoSEQ multiplex PCR, the TCRdb table keeps only in-frame clones and is missing some. The sample holds about 180,000 clones, about 85% seen once. This CDR3 comprises 16 residues. CDR1 and CDR2 from the germline V gene are LGHDT and YNNKEL (reference sequence). Unmatched junction bases numbered 6, after V lost 5 bases and J lost 6 bases. This clone was seen a single time. This clonotype was sampled from a woman under 40 with active or convalescent COVID-19. The specimen was peripheral blood. The rearrangement joins TRBV3-1 (or the pseudogene TRBV3-2) to TRBJ2-1; 14 nucleotides align to TRBD2. CDR3 nucleotide sequence: TGTGCCAGCAGCGAATATGGACTAGCGGGAGGCAATGAGCAGTTCTTC. It translates to CASSEYGLAGGNEQFF.